The rows below give T cell receptor beta chains drawn from one sample of a study of T cell responses to AZD1222 COVID-19 vaccine. This table comes from immunoSEQ multiplex PCR, and its TCRdb copy is limited to in-frame clones, with some not included. This sample has 200,000 to 250,000 clones, with about 94% found just once. This sample comprised peripheral blood, obtained 28 days after the second dose of the MenACWY control vaccine. The receptors here all came from an adult who received the MenACWY meningococcal vaccine as a control. Each CDR3 is given without its conserved first and last residue. Expanded clones are given a class, and other clones once, few, many or no size at all.

>.|TRBV24-1
ATSDPGGRDTQY
>.|TRBV5-6
ASSSGRGSPLH
>once|TRBV2
AREGTRGREQY
>.|TRBV7-3
ASSPTGGGETQY
>once|TRBV11-1
ASSTSQGIGYEQY
>.|TRBV9
ASSPRRGMGEQF
>.|TRBV29-1
SAASPSGLEQY
>.|TRBV6-5
ASIWGTDTQY
>.|TRBV30
AWTTGAHEKLF
>.|TRBV28
ASSDRTGEYEQY
>once|TRBV6-6
ASSYGQAGEQY
>.|TRBV28
ASSHLGGFHEQY
>.|TRBV5-8
ASSLRLDGDYGYT
>.|TRBV5-1
ASSSNRGRGDTQY
>once|TRBV14
ASSQGRLAGLNNEQF
>.|TRBV9
ASSPTLGYADTQY
>.|TRBV7-2
ASSPGQGGSQPQH
>.|TRBV30
AWSVGAGELF
>.|TRBV3-1/TRBV3-2
ASSQSGQYNEQF
>.|TRBV28
ASGSLAGESSYEQY
>few|TRBV18
ASSPSPIGNTEAF
>.|TRBV24-1
AAGDRGGTEAF
>.|TRBV21-1
ASSKATANYGYT
>.|TRBV6-5
ASSTTGNSYEQY
>once|TRBV5-1
ASSLAGTGGINEQY
>few|TRBV5-8
ASSLDIWNSNQPQH
>.|TRBV4-1
ASSQDLREGEQY
>.|TRBV9
ASSVAQGGNSPLH
>.|TRBV5-1
ASSFNSGGAGIQQY
>.|TRBV28
ASSFGTARDQPQH
>.|TRBV29-1
SVESTNYGYT
>many|TRBV18
ASSPPLRRGRETQY
>.|TRBV5-4
ASSLLQGARGYT